This is a list of T cell receptor beta chains from one sample in a study of tumor and adjacent non-tumor tissue in lung cancer. MiXCR was run by TCRdb on the multiplex PCR reads, yielding one entry per CDR3 protein. The sample holds around 79,000 distinct CDR3 sequences, approximately 72% seen once. The sample comprised lung tumor tissue. These receptors originate from a woman between 35 and 50 years old with non-small cell lung cancer. Each CDR3 is given with its conserved first and last residue. A D gene is named only where the DNA matches it firmly. The size of a clone is reported for some rows only, either as once, few or many, or as a class for expanded clones.

TRBJ1-1,NA,NA,TRBV6-5,TGTGCCAGCAGCAGCCTGGGACTGGACACTGGAGATTTCTTT,CASSSLGLDTGDFF
TRBJ2-1,NA,TRBD1,TRBV4-1,TGCGCCAAAGCACAGGGGGCGGATGCTGAGCAGTTATTT,CAKAQGADAEQLF
TRBJ2-3,once,TRBD1,TRBV10-3,TGTGCCATCAATGAGAGACAGGGAGTAGGAGGTACGCAGTATTTT,CAINERQGVGGTQYF
TRBJ2-7,NA,NA,TRBV11-2,TGTGCCAGCAGCCCCCTCGGTGGGCATGGATACTACGAGCAGTATTTC,CASSPLGGHGYYEQYF
TRBJ1-5,NA,NA,TRBV12-3/TRBV12-4,TGTGCCAGCACTTTCGGGGCAGGTCAGCCCCAGCATTTT,CASTFGAGQPQHF
TRBJ2-3,NA,NA,TRBV11-2,TGTACCAGCAGCCGCACGGGCACGGGCAGTACACAGTATTTT,CTSSRTGTGSTQYF
TRBJ2-4,many,NA,TRBV5-6,TGTGCCAGCAGCTTGTGGGGGGCCAAAAACATTCAGTACTTC,CASSLWGAKNIQYF
TRBJ2-2,NA,NA,TRBV10-3,TGTGCCATCAGTTACGACAGGGACTTGGACACCGGGGAGCTGTTTTTT,CAISYDRDLDTGELFF
TRBJ2-1,NA,TRBD2,TRBV11-2,TGTATCAGCAGCTTTCGGGCGACTAGCGGGTGTGTCAATGAGCAGTTCTTC,CISSFRATSGCVNEQFF
TRBJ1-5,few,NA,TRBV2,TGTGCCAGCAGACCCGAGTCTAGCAATCAGCCCCAGCATTTT,CASRPESSNQPQHF
TRBJ2-3,NA,NA,TRBV29-1,TGCAGCGGCGGAAGTCAGGGGGGCCAAGATACGCAGTATTTT,CSGGSQGGQDTQYF
TRBJ2-7,NA,NA,TRBV11-2,TGTGCCAGCAGCTTATTCTCAAACTCCCACGACCAGTACTTC,CASSLFSNSHDQYF
TRBJ2-7,NA,NA,TRBV2,TGTGCCAGCAGAGGGGACTACGAGCAGTACTTC,CASRGDYEQYF
TRBJ1-1,NA,TRBD1,TRBV6-6,TGTGCCTGCAGTATACAGGGGTCGAACATTGAAGCTTTCTTT,CACSIQGSNIEAFF
TRBJ1-2,NA,NA,TRBV29-1,TGCAGCGCTGGGGCGGGGCATGACTACACCTTC,CSAGAGHDYTF
TRBJ1-6,NA,NA,TRBV4-1,TGCGCCAGCAGCCGAGCGGGGGGGAATAATTCACTCCTCCACTTT,CASSRAGGNNSLLHF
TRBJ1-5,NA,NA,TRBV6-6,TGTGCCAGCAAGGACATGAGCGCAGGTACGCAGCATTTT,CASKDMSAGTQHF
TRBJ2-2,NA,NA,TRBV10-1,TGCGCCGGCAGTGAGACGGTGGAAACCGGGGAGCTGTTTTTT,CAGSETVETGELFF
TRBJ2-7,NA,TRBD2,TRBV11-3,TGTGCCAGCAGCTCCTCTCTTTGGGAGGGGACCTACGAGCAGTACTTT,CASSSSLWEGTYEQYF
TRBJ2-1,NA,NA,TRBV6-5,TGTGCCAGCGGTACCGCGAACAATGAGCAGTTCTTC,CASGTANNEQFF
TRBJ1-2,NA,TRBD1,TRBV20-1,TGCAGTGCTTCCCCAACAGGTTCAGGGGGCTATGGCTACACCTTC,CSASPTGSGGYGYTF
TRBJ2-3,NA,NA,TRBV29-1,TGCAGCGTCTTCGGGGGTCCCGATACGCAGTATTTT,CSVFGGPDTQYF
TRBJ2-1,few,NA,TRBV10-3,TGTGCCATTAAAGGAGCCAGCGCGGCCGCTGAGCAGTTCTTC,CAIKGASAAAEQFF
TRBJ2-7,NA,TRBD1,TRBV11-2,TGTGGCAGCAGCGCCCGGGACAGGAGACAGGCGGTTTTC,CGSSARDRRQAVF
TRBJ2-7,NA,NA,TRBV6-1,TGTGCCAGCAGTGACTTGGTGCAGGGACTCTACGAGCAGTACTTC,CASSDLVQGLYEQYF
TRBJ2-7,NA,TRBD2,TRBV4-2,TGTGTCAGCAGCCAAGGTGAGGGAGCGGGAGAGCAGTACTTC,CVSSQGEGAGEQYF
TRBJ2-3,NA,TRBD2,TRBV5-4,TGTGCCAGCAGCTTGGCCGGACTAGCGTGGAAAGACACGCAGTATTTT,CASSLAGLAWKDTQYF
TRBJ2-3,NA,NA,TRBV6-5,TGTGCCAGTAGCGCAACGCGGGGACCCCTCAATCAGCCCCAGTATTTT,CASSATRGPLNQPQYF
TRBJ1-6,NA,NA,TRBV6-6,TGTGCCAGCGTTGAGAGTCGAAGGAATTCACCCCTCCACTTT,CASVESRRNSPLHF
TRBJ1-1,medium-sized,NA,TRBV11-1,TGTGCCAGCAGCTCGAACACTGAAGCTTTCTTT,CASSSNTEAFF
TRBJ2-2,many,NA,TRBV6-1,TGTGCCAGCATTGGTGTACAGGGATACACCGGGGAGCTGTTTTTT,CASIGVQGYTGELFF
TRBJ1-2,few,NA,TRBV10-3,TGTGCCATCAGTGAGTCCCTCACAGGGCACGGCTACATCTTC,CAISESLTGHGYIF
TRBJ1-1,NA,NA,TRBV12-3/TRBV12-4,TGTGCCAGCAGTCTCTATCTGGATAGGGGAAACACTGGAGCTTTCTTT,CASSLYLDRGNTGAFF
TRBJ2-7,NA,TRBD2,TRBV9,TGTGCAAACAGCGTAAGGGGGTCTAGCGGGGACTACGAGCAGTACTTC,CANSVRGSSGDYEQYF
TRBJ1-6,once,NA,TRBV2,TGTGCCAGCAGGGTCCCCTATAATTCACCCCTCCACTTT,CASRVPYNSPLHF
TRBJ2-3,NA,TRBD2,TRBV29-1,TGCAGCGTTGGGGTCTCAGGACTAGCGCTAGTTAGAGATACGCAGTATTTT,CSVGVSGLALVRDTQYF